The entry below gives a single T cell receptor beta chain sequence along with its context. Its antigen is still unknown. This entry belongs to a study of persistence of HIV-infected CD4 T cells. Study as a whole: Donors were ART-treated; their CMV- and Gag-responding CD4+ T cells were isolated. Study findings and constraints: Compared with CD3/CD28-stimulated cells, CMV- and Gag-responding cells showed lower TCRbeta richness.

The V end lost 4 bases, the J end lost 2 bases, and 17 bases lay between the germline ends. CDR3 length equals 16 residues. In germline, CDR1 is LNHDA, CDR2 SQIVND (reference sequence). Lysates of CMV-infected fibroblasts at approximately 9.6 ug/mL stimulated these cells. Memory cells lacking CD40L and CD69 with high CD45RO were sorted. Plasma HIV-1 RNA stayed below 50 copies/mL for at least 4 years. Sequencing used immunoSEQ version 4 in survey mode. Genomic DNA was diluted to around 10 ng/uL, up to about 1 ug per sample. Here immunoSEQ multiplex PCR was the method, and the copy in TCRdb shows in-frame clones only, minus some. The sample has 50,000 or so clones; over 70% are singletons.

V is TRBV19 and J is TRBJ1-2, with D possibly being TRBD1 (6 bases). The sample in question was CD4+ T cells sorted from PBMCs after 18-hour stimulation, obtained from a patient who received antiretroviral therapy. This receptor was identified in an adult man with HIV who was CMV-seropositive. CDR3 region: CASSTRTTGPNYGYTF. In nucleotides, the CDR3 is TGTGCCAGTAGTACCCGAACGACAGGACCAAACTATGGCTACACCTTC.